Shown below are 10 T cell receptor beta chains from a single sample sequenced in a study of blood T cell repertoires in COVID-19. Produced via immunoSEQ multiplex PCR; TCRdb's table is partial and in-frame only. This table has roughly 140,000 clones, over 70% appearing once. Specimen: peripheral blood. Receptors originate from a woman aged 60-75 years with acute or convalescent COVID-19.

This clone appeared a few times. V usage is TRBV5-1 and J usage is TRBJ1-1; 7 bases map to TRBD1. V lost 3 bases, J lost 4 bases, and 3 bases stayed unmatched. Germline assignment: CDR1 SGHRS and CDR2 YFSETQ. The CDR3 is made up of 13 amino acids. CDR3 nucleotides: TGCGCCAGCAGCTGGAACAGGGGCACTGAAGCTTTCTTT. Its protein is CASSWNRGTEAFF. Variable domain in full (rest from reference TRBV5-1 and TRBJ1-1): KAGVTQTPRYLIKTRGQQVTLSCSPISGHRSVSWYQQTPGQGLQFLFEYFSETQRNKGNFPGRFSGRQFSNSRSEMNVSTLELGDSALYLCASSWNRGTEAFFGQGTRLTVV.

This chain links TRBV10-3 with TRBJ1-1; D uncertain. The V gene's germline CDR1 is ENHRY and CDR2 SYGVKD. CDR3 length equals 14 residues. Trimming removed 0 bases at V and 5 bases at J, with 10 bases between. This CDR3 reads CAISESYLNTEAFF. CDR3 nucleotide sequence: TGTGCCATCAGTGAGTCGTACCTAAATACTGAAGCTTTCTTT.

The chain joins TRBV27 to TRBJ2-1; D is unclear. The CDR3 length is 12 residues. Germline CDR1 MNHEY, CDR2 SMNVEV (reference sequence). CDR3 DNA sequence: TGTGTAAGCAGCCCTACTTACAATGAGCAGTTCTTC. This codes for CVSSPTYNEQFF.

This chain links TRBV19 with TRBJ2-7, with 11 positions matching TRBD2. Trimming at V came to 5 bases and at J to 6 bases, leaving 9 bases not matched to a gene. This CDR3 contains 15 residues. The germline CDR1 and CDR2 sequences are LNHDA and SQIVND (reference sequence). The CDR3 loop is CASSFLAGGPVEQYF. The CDR3 DNA is TGTGCCAGTAGTTTCTTAGCGGGAGGGCCGGTCGAGCAGTACTTC.

This clone was detected a few times. Compared with germline, one end of the junction differs, possibly owing to a read error. The chain combines TRBV18 with TRBJ2-7; D remains unclear. The length of the CDR3 is 13 residues. Per germline, CDR1 KGHSH and CDR2 LQKENI. The CDR3, as DNA: TGTGCCAGCTCACCACCGGTCCGCGGCCCTATAGACTTC. Protein: CASSPPVRGPIDF.

The chain uses TRBV28 and TRBJ1-6; the match to TRBD1 covers 7 bases. From germline, CDR1 is MDHEN and CDR2 SYDVKM. V shed 6 bases and J 9 bases; nucleotides not matched to a gene: 11. The CDR3 loop spans 15 amino acids. The CDR3 DNA reads TGTGCCAGCAGACACCGACAGGGAACGGGTTCACCCCTCCACTTT. Protein sequence: CASRHRQGTGSPLHF.

In this sample, this clone turned up a few times. V gene TRBV19 combines with J gene TRBJ2-2, with 8 bases aligning to TRBD1. CDR3 length: 17 amino acids. Trimming removed 6 bases from V and 0 bases from J; junction bases left unmatched: 9. Germline-derived CDR1 and CDR2 are LNHDA and SQIVND (reference sequence). CDR3 amino acids: CASSKIGQGANTGELFF. In DNA form, the CDR3 reads TGTGCCAGTAGCAAAATTGGACAGGGCGCGAACACCGGGGAGCTGTTTTTT. The whole variable domain, remainder taken from reference TRBV19 and TRBJ2-2, is DGGITQSPKYLFRKEGQNVTLSCEQNLNHDAMYWYRQDPGQGLRLIYYSQIVNDFQKGDIAEGYSVSREKKESFPLTVTSAQKNPTAFYLCASSKIGQGANTGELFFGEGSRLTVL.

The chain couples TRBV7-9 to TRBJ1-2; TRBD1 might be the D (6 bases). This CDR3 spans 12 amino acids. CDR1 is SEHNR, CDR2 FQNEAQ, per germline (reference sequence). The ends were cut back, 5 bases at V and 8 bases at J, with 12 bases in the middle. CDR3 region: CASSTRTAGYTF. The CDR3 coding sequence is TGTGCCAGCAGCACCCGGACAGCCGGCTACACCTTC.

CDR3 nucleotides: TGTGCCAGCAGTCATCAACAGGACACTGAAGCTTTCTTT. It yields the protein CASSHQQDTEAFF. This rearrangement joins TRBV27 to TRBJ1-1; D perhaps matches TRBD1 (5 bases). Germline CDR1 is MNHEY and CDR2 is SMNVEV (reference sequence). This CDR3 has 13 residues. V lost 5 bases and J lost 3, with 10 bases in between.

This clone has a single count. The chain combines TRBV2 with TRBJ2-1; the match to TRBD1 covers 10 bases. V shed 8 bases, J shed 9 bases, and the junction held 7 bases outside the gene matches. The germline gives CDR1 SNHLY, CDR2 FYNNEI. The CDR3 is 13 residues long. CDR3 region: CASGDRGLGEQFF. CDR3 bases: TGTGCCAGCGGGGACAGGGGATTGGGTGAGCAGTTCTTC.